One sample yielded the 8 T cell receptor beta chains listed below, sequenced in a study of memory CD4+ T cells and cytomegalovirus serostatus (dated by TCRdb to between 2018 and 2021). A FACSAria II was used to sort memory CD4+ T cells, defined as single viable CD3+CD4+CD8-CD45RO+ cells. The library was generated by the immunoSEQ multiplex PCR assay. As stored in TCRdb, this immuneACCESS dataset retains in-frame rearrangements with V and J assigned. A fraction of the clones does not appear; measured against another copy, unresolved V genes explain less than half of the discrepancy, and the remainder lacks a known reason. Counted in this sample were about 50,000 clones; 78% of them appeared once. The top ten constitute approximately 0.8% of the sample. Sequenced sample: memory CD4+ T cells from blood. Receptors originate from an adult in good health and CMV-seronegative.

This chain links TRBV2 with TRBJ1-2, with a weak D call TRBD1 (6 bases). This CDR3 contains 11 residues. Germline CDR1 is SNHLY and CDR2 is FYNNEI. Trimming left V 7 bases short and J 10 bases short, with 13 bases between. In nucleotides, the CDR3 is TGTGCCAGCATTGACAGGCCACCCTACACCTTC. Its protein product is CASIDRPPYTF.

Of note for this clone: The sample has other DNA sequences that encode this CDR3 too. The rearrangement uses TRBV5-4 and TRBJ1-2; TRBD1 is a possible D gene (5 bases). CDR3 length: 14 residues. CDR1 SGHNT and CDR2 YYREEE come from the germline V gene (reference sequence). Trimming left V 0 bases short and J 2 bases short, with 8 bases between. CDR3 in amino acids: CASSLGQGNYGYTF. The CDR3 DNA follows: TGTGCCAGCAGCTTGGGGCAGGGAAACTATGGCTACACCTTC.

The rearrangement links TRBV7-2 to TRBJ1-2; 7 bases are a match to TRBD1. The length of the CDR3 is 13 residues. V shed 5 bases, J shed 8 bases, and the junction held 8 bases outside the gene matches. Germline V gene data show CDR1 as SGHTA and CDR2 as FQGNSA. The chain's CDR3 is CASSRGGGVGYTF. CDR3 DNA sequence: TGTGCCAGCAGCCGGGGAGGGGGCGTAGGCTACACCTTC.

The chain uses TRBV5-6 and TRBJ2-5; possibly TRBD2 for D (5 bases). Trimming took off 0 bases at V and 1 base at J, with 10 bases between the two ends. CDR1 and CDR2 (germline): SGHDT, YYEEEE. There are 15 residues in the CDR3. The CDR3 DNA reads TGTGCCAGCAGCTTGGTAGCGCGGATCCAAGAGACCCAGTACTTC. Protein sequence: CASSLVARIQETQYF. Complete variable domain (other parts from reference TRBV5-6 and TRBJ2-5): DAGVTQSPTHLIKTRGQQVTLRCSPKSGHDTVSWYQQALGQGPQFIFQYYEEEERQRGNFPDRFSGHQFPNYSSELNVNALLLGDSALYLCASSLVARIQETQYFGPGTRLLVL.

The rearrangement links TRBV7-6 to TRBJ2-7; weak D call: TRBD2 (6 bases). V shed 2 bases and J shed 6 bases, with 14 bases lying between them. The CDR3 loop spans 14 amino acids. Germline V CDR1 and CDR2: SGHVS, FNYEAQ. The DNA of the CDR3 is TGTGCCAGCAGCTTAATGACGGGGGAATCCGAGCAGTACTTC. This translates into CASSLMTGESEQYF. Full variable domain (missing parts from reference TRBV7-6 and TRBJ2-7): GAGVSQSPRYKVTKRGQDVALRCDPISGHVSLYWYRQALGQGPEFLTYFNYEAQQDKSGLPNDRFSAERPEGSISTLTIQRTEQRDSAMYRCASSLMTGESEQYFGPGTRLTVT.

The chain has TRBV27 and TRBJ2-1; 7 bases align to TRBD2. There are 15 residues in the CDR3. CDR1 is MNHEY, CDR2 SMNVEV, per germline (reference sequence). The ends lost 6 bases at V and 0 bases at J; junction bases unmatched: 5. The CDR3 bases are TGTGCCAGCAGCGAGGCTAGCGGCTCCTACAATGAGCAGTTCTTC. Its translation: CASSEASGSYNEQFF.

This clone was observed a handful of times. The chain recombines TRBV11-3 with TRBJ1-1; the D gene is possibly TRBD1 (5 bases). CDR3 size: 14 residues. Looked up from germline, CDR1 is SGHNT and CDR2 is YENEEA. V was pared by 3 bases and J by 0 bases, with 8 bases between. Written as DNA, the CDR3 is TGTGCCAGCAGCTTGTCGGGGCTGAACACTGAAGCTTTCTTT. Protein product: CASSLSGLNTEAFF.

This clone was seen a handful of times. The J gene is TRBJ2-6, the V gene TRBV6-1; D is ambiguous. Germline-derived CDR1 and CDR2 are MNHNS and SASEGT. CDR3 length: 15 amino acids. The V and J ends lost 6 bases and 0 bases respectively, with 9 bases between them. The DNA of the CDR3 is TGTGCCAGCAGAGCCGCAGGCTCTGGGGCCAACGTCCTGACTTTC. Its translation is CASRAAGSGANVLTF.